This T cell receptor beta chain was sequenced for a study of lymphopenia after photon versus proton radiotherapy. Points on this clone: Its target is unknown.

Only in-frame clones appear in the TCRdb table, and some are missing; sequencing was by immunoSEQ multiplex PCR. The profile shows 40,000 or so clones, 80% to 95% of them singletons. Regarding the study as a whole: Post-nadir diversity loss with photons came from oligoclonal expansion, particularly CD8+ Temra cells.

Germline V CDR1 and CDR2: SGHRS, YFSETQ. Trimming stripped 0 bases from V and 0 bases from J, with 11 bases between. There are 16 residues in the CDR3. The clonotype comes from a man in his sixties with cholangiocarcinoma. The sample consisted of peripheral blood, taken from a patient treated with photon-based radiotherapy. The V call is TRBV5-1, the J call TRBJ2-3; TRBD2 is a possible D gene (6 bases). The CDR3 DNA reads TGCGCCAGCAGCTTGGCCGGGACTGCTAGCACAGATACGCAGTATTTT. Translation: CASSLAGTASTDTQYF.